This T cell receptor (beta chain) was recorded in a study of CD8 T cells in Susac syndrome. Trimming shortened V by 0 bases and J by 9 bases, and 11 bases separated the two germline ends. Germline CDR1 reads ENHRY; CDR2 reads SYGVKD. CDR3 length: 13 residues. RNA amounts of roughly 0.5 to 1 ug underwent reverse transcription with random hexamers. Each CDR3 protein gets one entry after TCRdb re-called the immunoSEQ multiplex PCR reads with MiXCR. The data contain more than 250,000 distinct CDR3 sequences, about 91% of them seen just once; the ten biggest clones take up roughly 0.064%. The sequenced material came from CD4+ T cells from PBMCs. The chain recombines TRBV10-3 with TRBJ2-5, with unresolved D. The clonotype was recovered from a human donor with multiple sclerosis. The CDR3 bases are TGTGCCATCAGTGAGTCAACCAACAAACCCCAGTACTTC. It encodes CAISESTNKPQYF.